This T cell receptor (beta chain) came from a study of immune cell composition in non-small cell lung cancer. In the study overall: Most cases were lung adenocarcinoma or squamous cell carcinoma.

Study conclusions and caveats: Tumour-reactive clones were not shown to match dominant in vivo tumour clones. Tumour-associated clones >0.5% occurred in approximately 34% of adenocarcinomas, under 85% of squamous.

Normal lung sampling was at least 3 cm from the tumour, as distant as possible. Genomic DNA came from frozen unsorted single-cell suspensions. Remarks on this clone: What it binds is not known.

Repertoires were generated with immunoSEQ multiplex PCR, while TCRdb's copy carries only in-frame clones and drops some. This sample yields over 6,000 clones, of which roughly 86% are seen a single time; 12% belongs to the top ten. The CDR3 contains 13 residues. V lost 3 bases and J lost 5, with 9 bases in between. In germline, CDR1 is SGDLS, CDR2 YYNGEE. The source of this sequence is a human donor with non-small cell lung cancer. Sequencing used non-adjacent lung tissue. The chain links TRBV9 to TRBJ2-1; tentatively, D is TRBD1 or TRBD2 (6 bases each). The CDR3 nucleotides read TGTGCCAGCAGCGGGGGGGCCCACAATGAGCAGTTCTTC. Amino acid sequence: CASSGGAHNEQFF.